This T cell receptor (beta chain) was found in a study of a mutant IDH1 vaccine in newly diagnosed glioma. Overall study context: Vaccines were first given 4-6 weeks after radiotherapy alone, or with temozolomide cycles. Patients were pretreated with radiotherapy, temozolomide, or both, mostly both.

V lost 1 base and J lost 7; bases outside the gene matches: 14. From germline, CDR1 is MGHRA and CDR2 YSYEKL. CDR3 length equals 18 residues. Specified time point: week 35, safety follow-up. Doses comprised 300 ug of mutant IDH1 20-mer peptide each, plus topical imiquimod. Clones were read by immunoSEQ multiplex PCR, and TCRdb kept only the in-frame ones, dropping some. The sample has around 44,000 clones; approximately 79% are singletons. On this clone: Its antigen is as yet unknown.

The sample here was PBMCs, taken from a glioma patient whose treatment included an IDH1 peptide vaccine. This receptor was taken from a middle-aged man with glioma. The rearrangement uses TRBV4-1 and TRBJ2-1; TRBD2 matches 9 bases. CDR3 loop: CASSQAPLAAGGQNEQFF. The CDR3 bases are TGCGCCAGCAGCCAAGCTCCTCTAGCCGCGGGGGGGCAAAATGAGCAGTTCTTC.